These T cell receptor beta chains were read from a single sample in a study of blood T cells in healthy people across ages. Using its own MiXCR run on the 5' RACE reads, TCRdb lists one record per CDR3 protein. Among hundreds of thousands of distinct CDR3 sequences listed, about 26% were seen once. The same data also went into a second study, on T cells of mothers and their children.

The source material was blood. The receptors come from a boy under 10 years old in good health. The CDR3 runs from the conserved cysteine through the conserved F or W. The order of the fields is D gene, J gene, clone size, V gene, CDR3 DNA, CDR3 protein. D genes are given only for firm matches. Clone size, where shown, is once, few, many, or a class for clones that have expanded.

>TRBD1|TRBJ1-5|-|TRBV7-2
TGTGCCAGCAGCTTCGGGGACAGAAATCAGCCCCAGCATTTT
CASSFGDRNQPQHF
>TRBD2|TRBJ2-1|-|TRBV28
TGTGCCAGCAGTCGGCGACGGGAGGTAGGGCAGTTCTTC
CASSRRREVGQFF
>TRBD1|TRBJ1-5|-|TRBV20-1
TGCAGTGCTAGTCCCTGGGACAGGAATCAGCCCCAGCATTTT
CSASPWDRNQPQHF
>TRBD1|TRBJ2-7|few|TRBV10-3
TGTGCCATCAGTGGGGAAACAGGGGGATTAAGGAACGAGCAGTACTTC
CAISGETGGLRNEQYF
>TRBD2|TRBJ2-1|few|TRBV7-8
TGTGCCAGCAGCACACGACTAGCGGGGTTCTCCTACAATGAGCAGTTCTTC
CASSTRLAGFSYNEQFF
>-|TRBJ2-5|-|TRBV25-1
TGTGCCAGCAGTGATCCAGGGATCCAAGAGACCCAGTACTTC
CASSDPGIQETQYF
>TRBD2|TRBJ2-6|once|TRBV5-8
TGTGCTGCCGGGGGGTCTGGGGCCAACGTCCTGACTTTC
CAAGGSGANVLTF
>-|TRBJ2-2|-|TRBV27
TGTGCCAGTCAAAGCGGATGGAACACCGGGGAGCTGTTTTTT
CASQSGWNTGELFF
>TRBD2|TRBJ2-1|-|TRBV10-3
TGTGCCATCAGTCTAGCGGGAGAGAGCGATGAGCAGTTCTTC
CAISLAGESDEQFF
>TRBD1|TRBJ2-2|few|TRBV24-1
TGTGCCACCAGTGAGGATGGACAGGGTGATACCGGGGAGCTGTTTTTT
CATSEDGQGDTGELFF
>-|TRBJ2-3|once|TRBV25-1
TGTGCCAGCAGTCGTCCGGGACTCCCCAGGGCAGATACGCAGTATTTT
CASSRPGLPRADTQYF
>-|TRBJ1-5|few|TRBV19
TGTGCCAGTAGTATAGCGGGGGACTCTAGCAATCAGCCCCAGCATTTT
CASSIAGDSSNQPQHF
>-|TRBJ2-3|-|TRBV7-2
TGTGCCAGCAGCTCGACGCTCAGCACAGATACGCAGTATTTT
CASSSTLSTDTQYF
>-|TRBJ2-5|-|TRBV6-6
TGTGCCAGCAGTCCTTGGGGGGCGGCCCCTCAAGAGACCCAGTACTTC
CASSPWGAAPQETQYF
>TRBD1|TRBJ2-5|few|TRBV5-1
TGCGCCAGCAGGGCGGGACAGGGACCCCAAGAGACCCAGTACTTC
CASRAGQGPQETQYF
>-|TRBJ2-5|few|TRBV7-2
TGTGCCAGCAGCCTAGAAGGCGGGGCTTCCTTGTACTTC
CASSLEGGASLYF
>-|TRBJ2-3|few|TRBV5-1
TGCGCCAGCAGCTCCGAGTTGACAGATACGCAGTATTTT
CASSSELTDTQYF
>TRBD2|TRBJ2-1|-|TRBV6-1
TGTGCCAGCAGTCGCAATTTAGCGGGCAATGAGCAGTTCTTC
CASSRNLAGNEQFF
>TRBD2|TRBJ2-7|-|TRBV20-1
TGCAGTGCTCCTTTTAGCGGGAGCGGGTACGAGCAGTACTTC
CSAPFSGSGYEQYF
>TRBD2|TRBJ2-7|-|TRBV7-9
TGTGCCAGCAGTACCTTGGGGCGGGGGGCCAACCACGAGCAGTACTTC
CASSTLGRGANHEQYF
>-|TRBJ1-1|few|TRBV3-1
TGTGCCAGCAGCCAAGAAAGTCGGGGAAAGATGAACACTGAAGCTTTCTTT
CASSQESRGKMNTEAFF
>-|TRBJ1-1|-|TRBV29-1
TGCAGCGTTGAAAGAACCACTGAAGCTTTCTTT
CSVERTTEAFF
>-|TRBJ1-2|few|TRBV28
TGTGCCAGCAGTCCCCAGGCAGGTTGGCACGATGGCTACACCTTC
CASSPQAGWHDGYTF
>-|TRBJ1-2|few|TRBV12-3/TRBV12-4
TGTGCCAGCAGTTGGCTCGACTATGGCTACACCTTC
CASSWLDYGYTF
>TRBD2|TRBJ2-1|few|TRBV10-3
TGTGCCATCAGTGATTGGGGACTAGCGGACTCCTACAATGAGCAGTTCTTC
CAISDWGLADSYNEQFF
>-|TRBJ1-2|few|TRBV18
TGTGCCAGCTCACCGCTCGACGGTTCTGGCTACACCTTC
CASSPLDGSGYTF
>-|TRBJ2-3|once|TRBV6-6
TGTGCCAGCAGTTCGACGCAGTATTTT
CASSSTQYF
>-|TRBJ1-2|-|TRBV9
TGTGCCAGCAGCGTAGACCATAACTATGGCTACACCTTC
CASSVDHNYGYTF
>-|TRBJ1-1|-|TRBV29-1
TGCAGCGTTGGGTCCGGGTTCGGCACTGAAGCTTTCTTT
CSVGSGFGTEAFF
>-|TRBJ2-1|few|TRBV11-2
TGTGCCAGCAGCCCCCGGACGACTATGTGGTACAATGAGCAGTTCTTC
CASSPRTTMWYNEQFF
>-|TRBJ2-7|few|TRBV5-1
TGCGCCAGCAGCTTGGGCCCGGGGAGCTACGAGCAGTACTTC
CASSLGPGSYEQYF
>TRBD2|TRBJ2-2|few|TRBV2
TGTGCCAGGGGGACTAGCGGGTCCACGAACACCGGGGAGCTGTTTTTT
CARGTSGSTNTGELFF
>-|TRBJ2-7|-|TRBV15
TGTGCCACCAGCAGAGATCTCAGTCAGGGTGGCGAGCAGTACTTC
CATSRDLSQGGEQYF
>-|TRBJ2-7|-|TRBV2
TGTGCCAGCACTGAGGGGAGCTCTAGCGACGAGCAGTACTTC
CASTEGSSSDEQYF
>-|TRBJ1-5|-|TRBV10-3
TGTGCCATCATGGGGGGGTTAGGCCAGCCCCAGCATTTT
CAIMGGLGQPQHF
>-|TRBJ1-1|few|TRBV29-1
TGCAGCGTTGCTGCAGGAAACACTGAAGCTTTCTTT
CSVAAGNTEAFF
>-|TRBJ2-1|few|TRBV18
TGTGCCAGCTCAGTCCCAAGAGGGGCCATCGGTCATGAGCAGTTCTTC
CASSVPRGAIGHEQFF